This TCR beta chain is drawn from a study of T cell changes during pregnancy in multiple sclerosis. Assay used: immunoSEQ multiplex PCR; TCRdb lists only in-frame clones, some missing. The sample records 81,000 or so clones, around 93% being singletons. This sample comprised PBMCs, obtained in the first trimester of pregnancy. The clonotype was recovered from a female donor in good health, serving as a control in a pregnancy study. Some clones in this sample may be carry-over from other donors' samples.

The CDR3 sequence: CASSHSGQIVNYGYTF. CDR3 bases: TGTGCCAGCAGTCATTCGGGACAGATAGTTAACTATGGCTACACCTTC. This chain links TRBV27 with TRBJ1-2; 7 bases line up with TRBD1. Germline V gene sequence: CDR1 MNHEY, CDR2 SMNVEV (reference sequence). The CDR3 covers 16 residues. Germline trimming cut 5 bases from V and 1 base from J; bases unmatched to any gene: 10.